These 23 T cell receptor beta chains were sequenced from one sample in a study of circulating CD8 cells and anti-PD-1 response in melanoma. Using about 15 ng of total RNA, TCR libraries were made with the QIAseq Immune Repertoire TCR panel. TCRdb reprocessed the reads with MiXCR, giving one entry per CDR3 protein. The data contain approximately 310 distinct CDR3 sequences, around 8% of them singletons. Live CD3+CD8+TCRalphabeta+ cells were sorted into four subsets by PD-1 and/or TIGIT. The sample consisted of CD8+ T cells from PBMCs, taken at baseline or after one month of anti-PD-1 therapy (not recorded which). These receptors originate from a human donor with melanoma.

This clonotype rates as large. The chain recombines TRBV4-2 with TRBJ2-3; weak D call: TRBD2 (6 bases). Germline loops: CDR1 LGHNA, CDR2 YNFKEQ. This CDR3 has 15 residues. V lost 0 bases, J lost 2 bases, and 9 bases lay in between. In DNA, the CDR3 is TGTGCCAGCAGCCAAGAGCGGAGGGTCACAGATACGCAGTATTTT. Translation: CASSQERRVTDTQYF.

This clonotype is large in the sample. This chain uses TRBV4-1 with TRBJ2-2, with a possible D match to TRBD1 (6 bases). V was pared by 4 bases and J by 4 bases, with 13 bases between. CDR3 length equals 15 residues. Per the germline V gene, CDR1 is MGHRA and CDR2 is YSYEKL. CDR3 in amino acids: CASSPRTEGTGELFF. DNA of the CDR3: TGCGCCAGCAGCCCTAGGACAGAAGGCACCGGGGAGCTGTTTTTT.

Concerning this clonotype itself: This may be a read error, as it is one base from a much larger clone. The J gene is TRBJ2-3, the V gene TRBV28; 13 nucleotides line up with TRBD2. V shed 6 bases, J shed 0 bases, and the junction held 12 bases outside the gene matches. Germline V gene lookup returns CDR1 MDHEN and CDR2 SYDVKM. The CDR3 consists of 19 residues. CDR3 DNA: TGTGCCAGCAGACCGCTCACCGGGACTAGCGGGACTAGCACAGATACGCAGTATTTT. It translates to CASRPLTGTSGTSTDTQYF. Complete variable domain (other parts from reference TRBV28 and TRBJ2-3): DVKVTQSSRYLVKRTGEKVFLECVQDMDHENMFWYRQDPGLGLRLIYFSYDVKMKEKGDIPEGYSVSREKKERFSLILESASTNQTSMYLCASRPLTGTSGTSTDTQYFGPGTRLTVL.

V is TRBV27 and J is TRBJ1-2, with D perhaps TRBD1 (5 bases). CDR3 length: 11 amino acids. Germline-derived CDR1 and CDR2 are MNHEY and SMNVEV (reference sequence). V shed 2 bases and J shed 7 bases, with 5 bases lying between them. The CDR3 sequence: CASSLQGGYTF. The CDR3 DNA sequence: TGTGCCAGCAGTTTACAGGGTGGCTACACCTTC.

By proportion, this clonotype is large. V gene TRBV7-9 combines with J gene TRBJ2-5; no clear D. Germline lookup yields CDR1 SEHNR and CDR2 FQNEAQ (reference sequence). CDR3 length: 13 amino acids. V was shortened by 0 bases and J by 3 bases, with 5 bases between the two germline ends. The CDR3 reads CASSLASKETQYF. CDR3 nucleotides: TGTGCCAGCAGCTTAGCCAGCAAAGAGACCCAGTACTTC.

Sample share makes this clonotype large. The chain employs TRBV9 and TRBJ1-1; TRBD1 matches 9 bases. Looked up from germline, CDR1 is SGDLS and CDR2 is YYNGEE. Trimming removed 2 bases from V and 3 bases from J; junction bases left unmatched: 2. CDR3 length equals 14 residues. The CDR3 is CASSVRDRDTEAFF. CDR3 coding DNA: TGTGCCAGCAGCGTCCGGGACAGGGACACTGAAGCTTTCTTT. The whole variable domain, filled in from reference TRBV9 and TRBJ1-1, reads DSGVTQTPKHLITATGQRVTLRCSPRSGDLSVYWYQQSLDQGLQFLIQYYNGEERAKGNILERFSAQQFPDLHSELNLSSLELGDSALYFCASSVRDRDTEAFFGQGTRLTVV.

This clonotype rates as large. The chain couples TRBV20-1 to TRBJ2-7; D gene unclear. V lost 1 base, J lost 0 bases, and 10 bases lay in between. The CDR3 length is 14 residues. Germline CDR1 reads DFQATT; CDR2 reads SNEGSKA (reference sequence). This CDR3 is CSARGIDSSYEQYF. The CDR3 bases are TGCAGTGCTAGAGGAATAGATAGCTCCTACGAGCAGTACTTC.

This clonotype ranks as large (0.1 to 1%). The CDR3 spells CASSRRTSGGAETQYF. In DNA, the CDR3 is TGTGCCAGCAGCCGCCGGACTAGCGGGGGAGCAGAGACCCAGTACTTC. This sequence joins TRBV3-1 and TRBJ2-5, with 13 bases aligning to TRBD2. The CDR3 contains 16 residues. V lost 4 bases, J lost 4 bases, and 6 bases stayed unmatched. CDR1 is LGHDT, CDR2 YNNKEL, per germline (reference sequence).

This clonotype is deemed large (0.1 to 1%). The chain recombines TRBV29-1 with TRBJ1-5; maybe TRBD1 (6 bases). Germline-derived CDR1 and CDR2 are SQVTM and ANQGSEA. The V end was cut by 4 bases, the J end by 9 bases, with 10 bases between. CDR3 length equals 11 residues. The CDR3 bases are TGCAGCGTTGGGGCACAGGGGCCCCAGCATTTT. Translating gives CSVGAQGPQHF.

In its sample, this clonotype ranks as large. The V gene is TRBV19, the J gene TRBJ2-5; D not resolved. The CDR3 has 11 residues. The V gene lost 5 bases and the J gene lost 2 bases, with 3 bases spanning the gap. Looked up from germline, CDR1 is LNHDA and CDR2 is SQIVND (reference sequence). The CDR3 loop is CASSAQETQYF. The CDR3 nucleotides read TGTGCCAGTAGTGCGCAAGAGACCCAGTACTTC. Full variable domain (rest looked up from reference TRBV19 and TRBJ2-5): DGGITQSPKYLFRKEGQNVTLSCEQNLNHDAMYWYRQDPGQGLRLIYYSQIVNDFQKGDIAEGYSVSREKKESFPLTVTSAQKNPTAFYLCASSAQETQYFGPGTRLLVL.

By share of the sample, this clonotype is large. The chain is built from TRBV6-6 and TRBJ1-2, with D unresolved. V shed 0 bases and J shed 7 bases, with 3 bases lying between them. Looked up from germline, CDR1 is MNHNY and CDR2 is SVGAGI (reference sequence). The CDR3 has 11 amino acids. The CDR3 is CASSYSIGYTF. CDR3 in DNA: TGTGCCAGCAGTTACTCGATTGGCTACACCTTC.

By proportion, this clonotype is large. This chain uses TRBV7-2 with TRBJ2-7, with D possibly being TRBD1 (5 bases). Per the germline V gene, CDR1 is SGHTA and CDR2 is FQGNSA. Between the trimmed V and J ends, which lost 1 base and 6 bases, there was a span of 16 bases. The CDR3 sequence is 15 residues long. CDR3 loop: CASSLELTGWVEQYF. The CDR3 bases are TGTGCCAGCAGCTTAGAGCTTACAGGCTGGGTCGAGCAGTACTTC.

By frequency in the sample, this clonotype is large (0.1 to 1%). This chain links TRBV20-1 with TRBJ2-7; 12 nucleotides match TRBD1. Losses at the gene ends were 6 bases for V and 7 bases for J; bases not matched to a gene: 7. This CDR3 region has 13 residues. Germline V CDR1 and CDR2: DFQATT, SNEGSKA (reference sequence). The CDR3 protein is CSAWDRGRDEQYF. For the CDR3, the DNA is TGCAGTGCGTGGGACAGGGGGCGCGATGAGCAGTACTTC.

This clonotype ranks as large. The chain is built from TRBV28 and TRBJ2-7; 7 bases map to TRBD2. This CDR3 is built from 14 residues. The junction had 3 bases not matched to a gene; V was cut back by 1 base and J by 3 bases. Germline V gene sequence: CDR1 MDHEN, CDR2 SYDVKM. The CDR3 nucleotides are TGTGCCAGCAGTTTATCCCCGGGGGGCTACGAGCAGTACTTC. Translating it yields CASSLSPGGYEQYF.

By frequency in the sample, this clonotype is large. The chain carries TRBV7-3 and TRBJ2-3; TRBD1 matches 9 bases. There are 16 residues in the CDR3. Germline assignment: CDR1 SGHTA and CDR2 FQGTGA. J was trimmed by 2 bases and V by 5 bases; bases with no gene match: 8. CDR3 DNA: TGTGCCAGCAGCCCAGGAGGGACAGGGACCACAGATACGCAGTATTTT. This codes for CASSPGGTGTTDTQYF.

This clonotype is categorized as large. The chain combines TRBV7-2 with TRBJ1-1, with 7 bases identical to TRBD1. The trim removed 6 bases at V and 7 bases at J, leaving 8 bases unmatched. Germline V gene data show CDR1 as SGHTA and CDR2 as FQGNSA. CDR3 length: 13 amino acids. The CDR3 coding sequence is TGTGCCAGCAGGAGGACAGGACCGGTTGAAGCTTTCTTT. This codes for CASRRTGPVEAFF.

Comments on this clonotype: Compared with germline, one end of the junction differs, possibly owing to a read error. The rearrangement links TRBV23-1 to TRBJ2-7; D remains unclear. Being an ORF, TRBV23-1 has a function that is uncertain. This CDR3 has 16 amino acids. CDR3 DNA: TGCGCCAGCAGTCCCCTACGGGCGCGGATCCCCTACGAGCAATACTTC. The encoded protein is CASSPLRARIPYEQYF.

This clonotype is labeled as large (0.1 to 1%). The chain couples TRBV24-1 to TRBJ1-6, with D perhaps matching TRBD1 (6 bases). The CDR3 covers 20 residues. Trimming left V 9 bases short and J 9 bases short, with 35 bases between. The germline CDR1 and CDR2 sequences are KGHDR and SFDVKD. CDR3 DNA: TGTGCCACCGCCGTCCCCGACCGGCAGGGGAGTTTATATTTCGGTTCACCCCTCCACTTT. It yields the protein CATAVPDRQGSLYFGSPLHF.

In this sample, this clonotype is large (0.1 to 1%). This chain links TRBV19 with TRBJ1-2, with no clear D. V was trimmed by 3 bases and J by 7 bases, leaving 12 bases between them. This CDR3 contains 13 residues. The germline V gene encodes CDR1 LNHDA and CDR2 SQIVND (reference sequence). DNA for the CDR3: TGTGCCAGTAGTATTGAGGAGTACTCTGGCTACACCTTC. It translates to CASSIEEYSGYTF.

The V gene is TRBV30, the J gene TRBJ1-1; possible D gene TRBD1, 5 bases. The length of the CDR3 is 14 residues. Germline V lookup: CDR1 GTSNPN, CDR2 SVGIG (reference sequence). Trimming took 1 base from V and 4 from J, leaving 13 bases between them. DNA for the CDR3: TGTGCCTGGAGTGGGGGGATTGGGACCACTGAAGCTTTCTTT. Translated: CAWSGGIGTTEAFF. Full variable domain (missing parts from reference TRBV30 and TRBJ1-1): SQTIHQWPATLVQPVGSPLSLECTVEGTSNPNLYWYRQAAGRGLQLLFYSVGIGQISSEVPQNLSASRPQDRQFILSSKKLLLSDSGFYLCAWSGGIGTTEAFFGQGTRLTVV.

This clonotype is labeled large (0.1 to 1%). The chain employs TRBV27 and TRBJ1-2; D is possibly TRBD1 (6 bases). This CDR3 is built from 14 residues. Germline CDR1 is MNHEY and CDR2 is SMNVEV (reference sequence). Trimming cost V 0 bases and J 5 bases, with 10 bases left between them. Here the CDR3 DNA reads TGTGCCAGCAGTTTATCCACAGGGAATTATGGCTACACCTTC. Translating it yields CASSLSTGNYGYTF.

By share, this clonotype counts as hyperexpanded. V and J are TRBV6-4 and TRBJ2-1; 9 positions match TRBD1. J gave up 10 bases and V 6 bases, and 10 bases lay outside the gene matches. The CDR3 length is 14 residues. Germline values: CDR1 MRHNA, CDR2 SNTAGT. CDR3 sequence reads: CASSAKGGTGEQFF. The DNA of the CDR3 is TGTGCCAGCAGCGCTAAGGGGGGGACAGGGGAGCAGTTCTTC.

This clonotype is large by share. The chain joins TRBV19 to TRBJ2-7; D is ambiguous. CDR1 LNHDA and CDR2 SQIVND come from the germline V gene (reference sequence). There are 13 residues in the CDR3. V was pared by 5 bases and J by 4 bases, with 12 bases between. In DNA, the CDR3 is TGTGCCAGTAGTTTTGGGCAGAAATACGAGCAGTACTTC. This gives the protein CASSFGQKYEQYF.